The clone carrying this TCR beta chain occurred a few times. The antigen is not known. The sample originates from a study of regulatory T cells in long-lasting Graves disease. Turning to the study itself: A definition of persistent Graves' disease required over 5 years of antithyroid drugs plus positive TSH receptor antibodies.

Germline lookup yields CDR1 GTSNPN and CDR2 SVGIG (reference sequence). This CDR3 is 12 amino acids long. Germline trimming cut 5 bases from V and 2 bases from J; bases unmatched to any gene: 1. Time point indicated: persistent/refractory GD, antithyroid drugs over 5 years with positive TRAb. After RNA was extracted from PBMCs, the TCR library was made from it. The authors diagnosed Graves' disease using American Thyroid Association guidelines. An endocrinology department located in Xi'an, China, was where the patients came from. Study-wide findings and caveats: Persistent Graves' patients had lower TCR diversity than newly diagnosed ones.

Library construction for TCR beta used iRepertoire HTBI primers and Arm-PCR of CDR3 regions. TCRdb used MiXCR to reprocess the multiplex PCR reads, holding one entry per CDR3 protein. The sample consists of around 460,000 distinct CDR3 sequences, approximately 23% of them appearing once. The chain carries TRBV30 and TRBJ1-1; 8 bases align to TRBD1. The source material was peripheral blood mononuclear cells (PBMCs), sampled when the disease was refractory, from a patient treated with antithyroid drugs. The sequence derives from a female donor with Graves disease. The CDR3 sequence is CAWGTGNTEAFF. The CDR3 nucleotides are TGTGCCTGGGGGACAGGAAACACTGAAGCTTTCTTT.